Below are 15 T cell receptor beta chains sequenced from a single sample in a study of blood T cell repertoires in COVID-19. Clones were read by immunoSEQ multiplex PCR, and TCRdb kept only the in-frame ones, dropping some. The data contain approximately 180,000 clones, over 80% of them seen just once; the ten biggest clones take up roughly 7.2%. Sequencing was carried out using peripheral blood. The receptors stem from a woman between 40 and 50 years old with COVID-19, enrolled during active disease.

The chain is built from TRBV6-1 and TRBJ2-7; D is unresolved. Per germline, CDR1 MNHNS and CDR2 SASEGT. Trimming shortened V by 2 bases and J by 0 bases, and 11 bases separated the two germline ends. The CDR3 runs 15 residues. The CDR3 sequence is CASSESVAVSYEQYF. The CDR3 nucleotides read TGTGCCAGCAGTGAATCTGTCGCGGTCTCCTACGAGCAGTACTTC.

V gene TRBV7-9 combines with J gene TRBJ2-3; D possibly corresponds to TRBD1 (6 bases). Trimming took 7 bases from V and 4 from J, leaving 18 bases between them. The CDR3 sequence is 15 residues long. Germline V gene data show CDR1 as SEHNR and CDR2 as FQNEAQ (reference sequence). CDR3 nucleotide sequence: TGTGCCAGCAACCTAGGGGCAGGGACACCAGATACGCAGTATTTT. Protein sequence: CASNLGAGTPDTQYF.

The V and J genes are TRBV5-5 and TRBJ1-2, with a possible D match to TRBD1 (6 bases). V lost 4 bases to trimming and J lost 6 bases, with 16 bases between them. Looked up from germline, CDR1 is SGHKS and CDR2 is YYEKEE (reference sequence). The CDR3 has 14 amino acids. This chain's CDR3 is CASSRQARENGYTF. The CDR3 DNA reads TGTGCCAGCAGCCGACAGGCCCGTGAAAATGGCTACACCTTC.

V usage is TRBV7-3 and J usage is TRBJ2-3; no clear D. The V end was cut by 0 bases, the J end by 4 bases, with 11 bases between. CDR1 is SGHTA and CDR2 is FQGTGA in the germline V gene. The CDR3 is 15 residues long. CDR3 nucleotide sequence: TGTGCCAGCAGCTTAACACGGTCCGACTCAGATACGCAGTATTTT. Translation gives CASSLTRSDSDTQYF.

The rearrangement uses TRBV7-6 and TRBJ2-1, with 8 bases matching TRBD1. With V trimmed by 1 base and J by 5 bases, 4 bases remained unmatched. The germline V gene has CDR1 SGHVS and CDR2 FNYEAQ. This CDR3 has 15 amino acids. CDR3 region: CASSLGGQAHNEQFF. CDR3 coding DNA: TGTGCCAGCAGCTTAGGGGGACAGGCACACAATGAGCAGTTCTTC.

The rearrangement uses TRBV3-1 (or the pseudogene TRBV3-2) and TRBJ2-7, with 9 bases matching TRBD2. Germline CDR1 reads LGHDT; CDR2 reads YNNKEL (reference sequence). V shed 0 bases, J shed 1 base, and the junction held 4 bases outside the gene matches. The CDR3 covers 16 residues. The DNA for the CDR3 is TGTGCCAGCAGCCAAGACATCCTAGCGGGGTCCTACGAGCAGTACTTC. Translation: CASSQDILAGSYEQYF.

The chain has TRBV11-3 and TRBJ2-3; D is perhaps TRBD1 (6 bases). V was pared by 1 base and J by 0 bases, with 11 bases between. CDR3 size: 16 residues. Germline CDR1 and CDR2: SGHNT and YENEEA. This CDR3 is CASSLAGVGSTDTQYF. CDR3 bases: TGTGCCAGCAGCTTAGCAGGGGTAGGGAGCACAGATACGCAGTATTTT. The full variable domain, rest sourced from reference TRBV11-3 and TRBJ2-3, is EAGVVQSPRYKIIEKKQPVAFWCNPISGHNTLYWYLQNLGQGPELLIRYENEEAVDDSQLPKDRFSAERLKGVDSTLKIQPAELGDSAVYLCASSLAGVGSTDTQYFGPGTRLTVL.

V is TRBV2 and J is TRBJ2-1; the match to TRBD2 covers 14 bases. Germline CDR1 and CDR2: SNHLY and FYNNEI. The trim removed 6 bases at V and 9 bases at J, leaving 10 bases unmatched. The CDR3 is 16 amino acids. CDR3 sequence reads: CASSKMGLAGESEQFF. Written as DNA, the CDR3 is TGTGCCAGCAGCAAGATGGGACTAGCGGGGGAGAGTGAGCAGTTCTTC.

The gene calls are TRBV6-4 and TRBJ1-2, with 9 bases matching TRBD1. This CDR3 is 15 amino acids long. With 4 bases clipped from V and 7 bases from J, the junction kept 10 bases outside the gene matches. CDR1 and CDR2 from the germline V gene are MRHNA and SNTAGT. CDR3 amino acids: CASSASPDRGGGYTF. The CDR3 DNA is TGTGCCAGCAGTGCCTCCCCGGACAGGGGAGGTGGCTACACCTTC.

Only a few counts were recorded for this clone. The chain is built from TRBV6-1 and TRBJ2-1, with 7 bases matching TRBD2. The germline CDR1 and CDR2 sequences are MNHNS and SASEGT. The CDR3 contains 15 residues. V dropped 0 bases and J dropped 7; count of bases not matched to a gene: 6. Written as DNA, the CDR3 is TGTGCCAGCAGTGAAGCCGCGGGAGCTGGGAATGAGCAGTTCTTC. It is translated as CASSEAAGAGNEQFF.

The J gene is TRBJ1-1, the V gene TRBV9; unclear D gene. The CDR3 has 13 amino acids. V gave up 6 bases and J gave up 2 bases, with 11 bases separating them. CDR1 is SGDLS, CDR2 YYNGEE, per germline. This CDR3 reads CASTLTLNTEAFF. The CDR3 DNA reads TGTGCCAGCACCCTGACACTTAACACTGAAGCTTTCTTT.

The rearrangement links TRBV18 to TRBJ2-5; the match to TRBD1 covers 7 bases. CDR1 KGHSH and CDR2 LQKENI come from the germline V gene. The trim removed 4 bases at V and 7 bases at J, leaving 6 bases unmatched. The length of the CDR3 is 13 residues. CDR3 residues: CASSLGTEGTQYF. Written as DNA, the CDR3 is TGTGCCAGCTCACTGGGGACAGAAGGGACCCAGTACTTC.

The V call is TRBV7-2, the J call TRBJ2-3, with unresolved D. Germline CDR1 is SGHTA and CDR2 is FQGNSA. With 6 bases removed from V and 4 bases from J, the gap between germline ends came to 17 bases. CDR3 length equals 15 residues. The CDR3 DNA reads TGTGCCAGCAGGTCGTGGTCGTCCTACGCAGATACGCAGTATTTT. This gives the protein CASRSWSSYADTQYF.

The chain has TRBV27 and TRBJ2-3, with TRBD1 matching 7 bases. With 6 bases clipped from V and 2 bases from J, the junction kept 11 bases outside the gene matches. This CDR3 region has 16 residues. From germline, CDR1 is MNHEY and CDR2 SMNVEV (reference sequence). The CDR3 nucleotides are TGTGCCAGCAGCCTCAGACCTGAGGGGGCCACAGATACGCAGTATTTT. As protein: CASSLRPEGATDTQYF.

The V gene is TRBV7-3, the J gene TRBJ1-1; the D gene is possibly TRBD1 (5 bases). CDR3 length: 11 amino acids. Germline CDR1 SGHTA, CDR2 FQGTGA. The germline V and J ends were trimmed by 5 bases and 8 bases, with 9 bases remaining between them. DNA for the CDR3: TGTGCCAGCAGCCGAACAGGAGAAGCTTTCTTT. It codes for CASSRTGEAFF.